This entry features one T cell receptor (beta chain) sequence. What it recognizes is unknown. Germline loops: CDR1 DFQATT, CDR2 SNEGSKA (reference sequence). Trimming removed 6 bases at V and 5 bases at J, with 10 bases between. The CDR3 loop spans 11 amino acids. Sequencing was performed with immunoSEQ multiplex PCR; in TCRdb, only in-frame clones are kept and a portion is missing. The sample contains 120,000 to 150,000 clones, 88% of which appear only once. The data originate from a study of cytomegalovirus exposure and HLA in healthy donors. Study context: A later analysis reported the same platform for the roughly 110 validation repertoires and the approximately 700 first-cohort repertoires.

Findings and limits, study-wide: Around 160 TCR beta chains were listed as cytomegalovirus-associated.

This TCR derives from a woman aged 18-29 years in good health and CMV-seropositive. Sequencing was carried out using PBMCs. This chain links TRBV20-1 with TRBJ2-5; D gene uncertain. CDR3 protein: CSAGSGETQYF. CDR3 in DNA: TGCAGTGCAGGATCCGGGGAGACCCAGTACTTC.